Sequencing of this T cell receptor (beta chain) was carried out in a study of human T cells and chemical hapten exposure. Whole-study context: Sensitization employed 2% DPC on about 2 cm by about 2 cm of upper inner arm skin.

TCRdb re-derived calls from the RACE reads in MiXCR, one entry per CDR3 protein. Of about 120,000 distinct CDR3 sequences listed, 11% are singletons. The time point is: patch test 3, about 24 weeks after DPC sensitization. Treatment meaning: therapeutic diphenylcyclopropenone sensitization with weekly scalp DPC. The CDR3 sequence is 17 residues long. The V and J ends lost 3 bases and 4 bases, in that order; junction bases with no gene match: 12. From germline, CDR1 is LGHDT and CDR2 YNNKEL (reference sequence). The TCR sequence derives from a woman aged 45-60 years with alopecia areata. Some clones in this sample may be carry-over from other donors' samples. The genes are TRBV3-1 and TRBJ1-2; TRBD1 aligns across 9 bases. Sample: whole blood, taken in connection with sensitization to the hapten diphenylcyclopropenone (DPC). Here the CDR3 reads CASSQPSGTGRPYGYTF. The DNA of the CDR3 is TGTGCCAGCAGCCAGCCATCGGGGACAGGGCGGCCCTATGGCTACACCTTC.